These 20 T cell receptor beta chains share one sample of origin, sequenced in a study of monozygotic twins with cystic fibrosis. The table came from immunoSEQ multiplex PCR; TCRdb's copy has only in-frame clones and leaves some out. The table includes 11,000 or so clones, roughly 96% detected once. The sequencing sample was made of blood. Source of these receptors: a boy aged 5-17 years with cystic fibrosis.

The rearrangement uses TRBV4-3 and TRBJ2-1; D uncertain. V was clipped by 4 bases and J by 0 bases, with 10 bases between them. CDR1 is LGHNA, CDR2 YSLEER, per germline. This CDR3 comprises 15 residues. CDR3 in DNA: TGCGCCAGCAGCCGAACGGCCAGCTCCTACAATGAGCAGTTCTTC. Residues: CASSRTASSYNEQFF.

The V gene is TRBV4-1, the J gene TRBJ2-7; 9 bases are shared with TRBD2. Germline CDR1 and CDR2: MGHRA and YSYEKL. The CDR3 is 16 residues long. V lost 2 bases to trimming and J lost 2 bases; unmatched junction nucleotides: 7. The CDR3 loop is CASSQLIAGVPYEQYF. The CDR3, as DNA: TGCGCCAGCAGCCAACTAATAGCGGGAGTGCCCTACGAGCAGTACTTC.

The J gene is TRBJ2-3, the V gene TRBV14; TRBD2 matches at 8 bases. The CDR3 length is 13 residues. Germline values: CDR1 SGHDN, CDR2 FVKESK. V gave up 4 bases and J gave up 4 bases; unmatched junction bases: 1. The CDR3 DNA follows: TGTGCCAGCAGCCTCGGGGGGGCAGATACGCAGTATTTT. This encodes CASSLGGADTQYF. Full variable domain (rest looked up from reference TRBV14 and TRBJ2-3): EAGVTQFPSHSVIEKGQTVTLRCDPISGHDNLYWYRRVMGKEIKFLLHFVKESKQDESGMPNNRFLAERTGGTYSTLKVQPAELEDSGVYFCASSLGGADTQYFGPGTRLTVL.

The CDR3 DNA reads TGTGCCAGCAGCTATGTAGGGACAACTAATGAAAAACTGTTTTTT. Translation: CASSYVGTTNEKLFF. The chain has TRBV11-2 and TRBJ1-4, with unresolved D. Germline values: CDR1 SGHAT, CDR2 FQNNGV. V lost 4 bases to trimming and J lost 0 bases, with 9 bases between them. This CDR3 is 15 amino acids long.

This chain links TRBV6-6 with TRBJ2-7, with 8 bases that match TRBD2. Germline trimming cut 6 bases from V and 1 base from J; bases unmatched to any gene: 2. From germline, CDR1 is MNHNY and CDR2 SVGAGI (reference sequence). The CDR3 is 13 amino acids. CDR3 residues: CASRQRESYEQYF. Here the CDR3 DNA reads TGTGCCAGCAGGCAGCGGGAGTCCTACGAGCAGTACTTC.

The chain uses TRBV4-1 and TRBJ2-6; 9 bases are shared with TRBD1. The germline V gene has CDR1 MGHRA and CDR2 YSYEKL. The ends lost 11 bases at V and 0 bases at J; junction bases unmatched: 11. CDR3 length: 17 amino acids. CDR3 protein: CAGSPGQGVSGANVLTF. The CDR3 DNA reads TGCGCCGGATCCCCGGGACAGGGTGTCTCTGGGGCCAACGTCCTGACTTTC.

With respect to this clone: Additional DNA sequences in this sample encode the identical CDR3. CDR3 in DNA: TGTGCCAGCAGTTTAGGGCAGGGCGGATACGAGCAGTACTTC. The encoded protein is CASSLGQGGYEQYF. The chain joins TRBV28 to TRBJ2-7, with D maybe TRBD1 (5 bases). The CDR3 runs 14 residues. V gave up 2 bases and J gave up 4 bases, with 12 bases separating them. CDR1 MDHEN and CDR2 SYDVKM come from the germline V gene. Full variable domain (missing parts from reference TRBV28 and TRBJ2-7): DVKVTQSSRYLVKRTGEKVFLECVQDMDHENMFWYRQDPGLGLRLIYFSYDVKMKEKGDIPEGYSVSREKKERFSLILESASTNQTSMYLCASSLGQGGYEQYFGPGTRLTVT.

The chain is built from TRBV19 and TRBJ2-6, with D unclear. V lost 5 bases to trimming and J lost 1 base, with 15 bases between them. CDR1 and CDR2 (germline): LNHDA, SQIVND (reference sequence). CDR3 length: 17 amino acids. The DNA of the CDR3 is TGTGCCAGTAGTTCCGTACGACTGTCTTCTGGGGCCAACGTCCTGACTTTC. This sequence encodes CASSSVRLSSGANVLTF.

The V and J genes are TRBV7-9 and TRBJ2-1; D is possibly TRBD2 (6 bases). Trimming left V 5 bases short and J 4 bases short, with 15 bases between. CDR3 size: 15 residues. Germline V gene data show CDR1 as SEHNR and CDR2 as FQNEAQ (reference sequence). The CDR3 coding sequence is TGTGCCAGCAGCCTTTCCGGGAGTCCGTACAATGAGCAGTTCTTC. It yields the protein CASSLSGSPYNEQFF.

The V call is TRBV30, the J call TRBJ1-2; 7 nucleotides line up with TRBD1. This CDR3 is built from 13 residues. Germline V gives CDR1 GTSNPN, CDR2 SVGIG (reference sequence). V trimming: 0 bases; J trimming: 11 bases; junction bases outside the gene matches: 9. The CDR3 nucleotides are TGTGCCTGGAGTGTAAGGACCGACAGGGATTACACCTTC. This gives the protein CAWSVRTDRDYTF.

This clone was seen just once. This sequence joins TRBV27 and TRBJ2-7; a weak D match, TRBD1 (6 bases). V was shortened by 4 bases and J by 1 base, with 8 bases between the two germline ends. This CDR3 is built from 13 residues. CDR1 MNHEY and CDR2 SMNVEV come from the germline V gene (reference sequence). CDR3 amino acids: CASSSRGSYEQYF. The CDR3 region has the DNA TGTGCCAGCAGTTCAAGGGGGTCCTACGAGCAGTACTTC.

The sample holds one count of this clone. The gene calls are TRBV19 and TRBJ2-7; no clear D. The germline CDR1 and CDR2 sequences are LNHDA and SQIVND (reference sequence). The CDR3 is 15 residues long. Trimming stripped 4 bases from V and 3 bases from J, with 16 bases between. The CDR3 loop is CASSSSSVLLYEQYF. In DNA form, the CDR3 reads TGTGCCAGTAGTAGTTCCAGCGTCTTACTCTACGAGCAGTACTTC.

This clone was recorded once. The rearrangement joins TRBV9 to TRBJ1-1; TRBD1 might be the D (5 bases). Trimming took off 0 bases at V and 5 bases at J, with 17 bases between the two ends. Per the germline V gene, CDR1 is SGDLS and CDR2 is YYNGEE. The length of the CDR3 is 16 residues. CDR3 region: CASSVESIGAGTEAFF. Here the CDR3 DNA reads TGTGCCAGCAGCGTAGAATCTATCGGGGCGGGGACTGAAGCTTTCTTT.

The V call is TRBV7-9, the J call TRBJ1-2; D unresolved. Germline V gene sequence: CDR1 SEHNR, CDR2 FQNEAQ (reference sequence). V was pared by 4 bases and J by 2 bases, with 11 bases between. The CDR3 has 14 amino acids. The CDR3 region is CASSSDGPNYGYTF. In nucleotides, the CDR3 is TGTGCCAGCAGCTCTGACGGACCAAACTATGGCTACACCTTC.

This chain uses TRBV5-1 with TRBJ1-1; maybe TRBD1 (6 bases). The CDR3 is 18 amino acids. The germline V gene encodes CDR1 SGHRS and CDR2 YFSETQ. V gave up 3 bases and J gave up 0 bases, with 21 bases separating them. The CDR3 reads CASSSLSDRTAMNTEAFF. The CDR3 DNA is TGCGCCAGCAGCTCCCTTTCCGACAGGACGGCCATGAACACTGAAGCTTTCTTT.

The rearrangement uses TRBV28 and TRBJ2-7; TRBD1 aligns across 7 bases. V dropped 4 bases and J dropped 7; count of bases not matched to a gene: 4. The CDR3 runs to 12 residues. In germline, CDR1 is MDHEN, CDR2 SYDVKM. The CDR3 reads CASSWTGLEQYF. CDR3 nucleotides: TGTGCCAGCAGTTGGACAGGCCTTGAGCAGTACTTC.

The chain couples TRBV7-3 to TRBJ1-4, with D possibly matching TRBD1 (5 bases). Germline CDR1 is SGHTA and CDR2 is FQGTGA. The V end was cut by 8 bases, the J end by 0 bases, with 13 bases between. The CDR3 totals 15 residues. The DNA of the CDR3 is TGTGCCAGCTCGGAGGGGATCTCAACTAATGAAAAACTGTTTTTT. Protein product: CASSEGISTNEKLFF.

The chain recombines TRBV27 with TRBJ2-7; D ambiguous. Germline V gene lookup returns CDR1 MNHEY and CDR2 SMNVEV (reference sequence). CDR3 length: 14 residues. The V end was cut by 6 bases, the J end by 0 bases, with 12 bases between. Written as DNA, the CDR3 is TGTGCCAGCAGCCCCCACGGGTCCTCCTACGAGCAGTACTTC. Translation: CASSPHGSSYEQYF.

The chain employs TRBV30 and TRBJ1-1; 7 bases agree with TRBD1. The CDR3 sequence is 14 residues long. V lost 0 bases, J lost 4 bases, and 5 bases stayed unmatched. Germline assignment: CDR1 GTSNPN and CDR2 SVGIG (reference sequence). CDR3: CAWSVRQGGTEAFF. CDR3 in DNA: TGTGCCTGGAGTGTTCGACAGGGCGGCACTGAAGCTTTCTTT.

The chain links TRBV19 to TRBJ1-4; D is uncertain. The CDR3 spans 14 residues. Germline lookup yields CDR1 LNHDA and CDR2 SQIVND (reference sequence). Deletions cut 7 bases from V and 4 bases from J, with 13 bases between. CDR3 protein: CASINTGGNEKLFF. CDR3 bases: TGTGCCAGTATTAACACCGGAGGTAATGAAAAACTGTTTTTT. The variable domain in full, with the rest retrieved from reference TRBV19 and TRBJ1-4, is DGGITQSPKYLFRKEGQNVTLSCEQNLNHDAMYWYRQDPGQGLRLIYYSQIVNDFQKGDIAEGYSVSREKKESFPLTVTSAQKNPTAFYLCASINTGGNEKLFFGSGTQLSVL.